A selection of T cell receptor beta chains follows, all from one sample in a study of shared clonotypes between healthy human individuals. TCRdb keeps only in-frame clones here, not all; method: immunoSEQ multiplex PCR. This table holds about 2 million clones, roughly 95% found once. What was sequenced was naive CD8+ T cells sorted from blood. The receptors here all came from a young man in good health. Both conserved end residues are part of each CDR3. A D gene is named only where the DNA matches it firmly. A clone size is listed for some rows: how often the clone was seen (once, few, many), or a class if it is expanded.

V	J	size	D	length	DNA	CDR3
TRBV19	TRBJ2-7	NA	TRBD2	15	TGTGCCAGTAGTCCAGGACTAGGAAAGTCCTACGAGCAGTACTTC	CASSPGLGKSYEQYF
TRBV4-3	TRBJ2-7	NA	NA	17	TGCGCCAGCAGCCAAGATCAATCTCCTGACAGACTCTACGAGCAGTACTTC	CASSQDQSPDRLYEQYF
TRBV19	TRBJ1-5	NA	TRBD1	14	TGTGCCAGTACCGACAGGGGGCCATTTCAGCCCCAGCATTTT	CASTDRGPFQPQHF
TRBV10-2	TRBJ2-1	NA	NA	17	TGCGCCAGCAGTGAGAATTTAGGGGGGGGGTACCACAATGAGCAGTTCTTC	CASSENLGGGYHNEQFF
TRBV5-1	TRBJ2-3	NA	TRBD1	15	TGCGCCAGCCGCCCCCGGACAGGGCTCACAGATACGCAGTATTTT	CASRPRTGLTDTQYF
TRBV5-4	TRBJ2-5	NA	TRBD1	15	TGTGCCAGCAGCTTGGTGCAGGGGGCTGGGGAGACCCAGTACTTC	CASSLVQGAGETQYF
TRBV29-1	TRBJ2-1	many	NA	11	TGCAGCGTTGAAGTGGTTAATGAGCAGTTCTTC	CSVEVVNEQFF
TRBV13	TRBJ2-3	NA	TRBD2	17	TGTGCCAGCAGCACATCGGCCCAGCGGGGGGGCGGAGATACGCAGTATTTT	CASSTSAQRGGGDTQYF
TRBV5-1	TRBJ2-4	NA	TRBD2	17	TGCGCCAGCAGCTTGGTGCTAGCGGGAGAGGGTATGGACATTCAGTACTTC	CASSLVLAGEGMDIQYF
TRBV27	TRBJ2-7	NA	TRBD1	14	TGTGCCAGCAGCCTCGGGACAGGGGCCTACGAGCAGTACTTC	CASSLGTGAYEQYF
TRBV7-9	TRBJ2-7	NA	NA	14	TGTGCCAGCAGCTTAATCGGCGGGGACTACGAGCAGTACTTC	CASSLIGGDYEQYF
TRBV6-5	TRBJ2-5	NA	NA	13	TGTGCCAGCAGGGAGGGCTCCCAAGAGACCCAGTACTTC	CASREGSQETQYF
TRBV5-6	TRBJ1-6	NA	NA	14	TGTGCCAGCAGCCTGGACCCGGGGGGCTCACCCCTCCACTTT	CASSLDPGGSPLHF
TRBV15	TRBJ2-1	NA	NA	14	TGTGCCACCTATTCGGGGAGCTGGAGCGATGAGCAGTTCTTC	CATYSGSWSDEQFF
TRBV2	TRBJ1-4	NA	NA	14	TGTGCCAGCACCCGACAGCCTTACGGAGAAAAACTGTTTTTT	CASTRQPYGEKLFF
TRBV13	TRBJ2-5	NA	TRBD1	13	TGTGCCAGCAGCTTAGACAGGGGGGTTGTGCAGTACTTC	CASSLDRGVVQYF
TRBV6-5	TRBJ2-2	NA	NA	13	TGTGCCAGCAGGGACTACCCCACCGGGGAGCTGTTTTTT	CASRDYPTGELFF
TRBV27	TRBJ2-7	NA	NA	16	TGTGCCAGCAGCAGACAACAGGTGAGAGGTATCTACGAGCAGTACTTC	CASSRQQVRGIYEQYF
TRBV28	TRBJ2-7	NA	NA	13	TGTGCCAGCGGAAGGGAGAGGCTCTACGAGCAGTACTTC	CASGRERLYEQYF
TRBV2	TRBJ1-5	NA	NA	13	TGTGCCAGCACCGCATATAGCAATCAGCCCCAGCATTTT	CASTAYSNQPQHF
TRBV6-5	TRBJ1-5	NA	NA	13	TGTGCCAGCAGTCCCGACAGTAATCAGCCCCAGCATTTT	CASSPDSNQPQHF
TRBV4-3	TRBJ2-7	NA	TRBD2	19	TGCGCCAGCAGCCAAGCCCCCGGGACTAGCGGGATAGAATCCTACGAGCAGTACTTC	CASSQAPGTSGIESYEQYF
TRBV5-6	TRBJ2-7	once	TRBD2	14	TGTGCCAGCAGCTTTAGCGGGCTCTCCTACGAGCAGTACTTC	CASSFSGLSYEQYF
TRBV4-1	TRBJ1-5	once	NA	16	TGCGCCAGCACCCAAGAGGAGGGAATCTACAATCAGCCCCAGCATTTT	CASTQEEGIYNQPQHF
TRBV27	TRBJ2-7	NA	NA	15	TGTGCCAGCAGTTTATCGCGCCAGATTATATACGAGCAGTACTTC	CASSLSRQIIYEQYF
TRBV6-5	TRBJ1-1	NA	NA	14	TGTGCCAGCAGTTACTCTTCGGGAAATTTGGAAGCTTTCTTT	CASSYSSGNLEAFF
TRBV7-2	TRBJ2-7	NA	TRBD2	14	TGTGCCAGCAGCATAGGACTAGCTCCTAGCGAGCAGTACTTC	CASSIGLAPSEQYF
TRBV2	TRBJ1-1	NA	NA	12	TGTGCCAGCAGTGAGGCGAACACTGAAGCTTTCTTT	CASSEANTEAFF
TRBV6-1	TRBJ2-7	NA	TRBD1	14	TGTGCCAGCAGTGGGGACAGGGCTCCCTACGAGCAGTACTTC	CASSGDRAPYEQYF
TRBV18	TRBJ2-5	NA	NA	13	TGTGCCAGCTCACCAGCGTACCAAGAGACCCAGTACTTC	CASSPAYQETQYF
TRBV7-8	TRBJ2-2	NA	NA	14	TGTGCCAGCGCTCCGTACGCGAACACCGGGGAGCTGTTTTTT	CASAPYANTGELFF
TRBV27	TRBJ2-7	few	TRBD2	16	TGTGCCAGCAGTGCCGAACTAGCGGCAGCCTCCTACGAGCAGTACTTC	CASSAELAAASYEQYF
TRBV6-5	TRBJ2-2	NA	TRBD2	14	TGTGCCAGCAGCACGGGAGGGAACACCGGGGAGCTGTTTTTT	CASSTGGNTGELFF
TRBV7-9	TRBJ2-2	NA	TRBD2	15	TGTGCCAGCAGGGCGGGAGGCACGAACACCGGGGAGCTGTTTTTT	CASRAGGTNTGELFF
TRBV6-1	TRBJ2-3	NA	NA	14	TGTGCCAGCAGTGAACGGGGGAGCACAGATACGCAGTATTTT	CASSERGSTDTQYF